These 2 T cell receptor beta chains were sequenced from one sample in a study of molecular identifiers for immune sequencing clone quantification. TCRdb processed the PCR reads anew with MiXCR; each CDR3 protein has one entry. The sample shows 80,000 to 100,000 distinct CDR3 sequences, less than 25% of them seen only once. The sample comprised naive CD8+ T cells from blood, with Jurkat cell RNA spiked in. Stated subset: FACS-sorted CD8+CD4-CCR7+CD45RA+ naive T cells. The receptors were sampled from a human donor in good health. Some libraries in this study had Jurkat cell RNA spiked in.

Many counts were recorded for this clonotype. The chain couples TRBV7-6 to TRBJ2-1; 11 bases align to TRBD2. Germline V lookup: CDR1 SGHVS, CDR2 FNYEAQ. The CDR3 extends over 16 amino acids. The V gene end was trimmed by 1 base and the J gene end by 8 bases; junction bases not matched to a gene: 7. The CDR3, as DNA: TGTGCCAGCAGCTTAGGGACCCTAGCGGGAGGATATGAGCAGTTCTTC. This sequence encodes CASSLGTLAGGYEQFF.

This clonotype was seen at least ten times. V usage is TRBV5-5 and J usage is TRBJ2-3; possibly TRBD1 for D (5 bases). With 0 bases removed from V and 4 bases from J, the gap between germline ends came to 15 bases. The length of the CDR3 is 16 residues. CDR1 is SGHKS and CDR2 is YYEKEE in the germline V gene (reference sequence). This CDR3 is CASSLGWTSEADTQYF. CDR3 coding DNA: TGTGCCAGCAGCTTGGGTTGGACATCAGAGGCAGATACGCAGTATTTT.